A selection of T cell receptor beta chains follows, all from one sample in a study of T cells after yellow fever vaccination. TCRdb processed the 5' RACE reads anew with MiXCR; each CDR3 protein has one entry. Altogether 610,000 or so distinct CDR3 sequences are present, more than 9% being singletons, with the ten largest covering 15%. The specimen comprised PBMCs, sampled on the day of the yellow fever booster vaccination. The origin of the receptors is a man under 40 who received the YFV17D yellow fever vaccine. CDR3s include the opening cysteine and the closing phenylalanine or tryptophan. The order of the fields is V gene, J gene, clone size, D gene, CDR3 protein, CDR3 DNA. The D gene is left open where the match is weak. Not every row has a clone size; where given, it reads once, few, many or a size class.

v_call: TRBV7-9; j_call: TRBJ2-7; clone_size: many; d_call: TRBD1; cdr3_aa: CASSPRDRGYEQYF; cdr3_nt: TGTGCCAGCAGCCCCCGGGACAGGGGTTACGAGCAGTACTTC
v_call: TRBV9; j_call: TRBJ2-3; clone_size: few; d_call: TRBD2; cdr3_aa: CASSATLAGSTDTQYF; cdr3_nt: TGTGCCAGCAGCGCCACGCTAGCGGGGAGCACAGATACGCAGTATTTT
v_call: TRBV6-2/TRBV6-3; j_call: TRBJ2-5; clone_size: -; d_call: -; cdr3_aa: CASSWLSRESAETQYF; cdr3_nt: TGTGCCAGCAGTTGGTTATCGCGGGAATCCGCCGAGACCCAGTACTTC
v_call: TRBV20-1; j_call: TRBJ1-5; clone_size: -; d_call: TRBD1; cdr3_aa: CSARDQDRYQPQHF; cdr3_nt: TGCAGTGCTAGAGACCAGGACAGGTATCAGCCCCAGCATTTT
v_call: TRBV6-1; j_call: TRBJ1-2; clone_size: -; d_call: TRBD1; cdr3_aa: CASSEALGQVYGYTF; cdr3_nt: TGTGCCAGCAGTGAAGCCCTGGGACAGGTCTATGGCTACACCTTC
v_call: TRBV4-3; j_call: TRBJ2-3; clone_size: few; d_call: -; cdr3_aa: CASSQDSADTQYF; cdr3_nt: TGCGCCAGCAGCCAAGATAGTGCTGATACGCAGTATTTT
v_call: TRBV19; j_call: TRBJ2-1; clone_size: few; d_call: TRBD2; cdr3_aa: CASSSWGGANEQFF; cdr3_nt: TGTGCCAGTAGTAGTTGGGGAGGGGCAAATGAGCAGTTCTTC
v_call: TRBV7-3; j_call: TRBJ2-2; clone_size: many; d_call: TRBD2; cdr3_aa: CASSKGLAGAGGELFF; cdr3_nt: TGTGCCAGCAGCAAAGGACTAGCGGGAGCCGGCGGGGAGCTGTTTTTT
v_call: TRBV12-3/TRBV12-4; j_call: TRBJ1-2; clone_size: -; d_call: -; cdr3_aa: CASSLLQIGAGYTF; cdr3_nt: TGTGCCAGCAGTTTACTGCAAATTGGGGCCGGCTACACCTTC
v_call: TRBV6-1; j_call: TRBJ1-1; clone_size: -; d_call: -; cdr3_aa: CASKFGQQNTEAFF; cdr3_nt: TGTGCCAGCAAATTCGGACAGCAGAACACTGAAGCTTTCTTT
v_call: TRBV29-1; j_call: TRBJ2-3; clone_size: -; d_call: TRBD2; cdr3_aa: CSVGLAGRDTQYF; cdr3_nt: TGCAGCGTAGGACTAGCCGGTCGAGATACGCAGTATTTT
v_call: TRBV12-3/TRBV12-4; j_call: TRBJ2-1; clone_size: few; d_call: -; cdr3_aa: CASSHIEQFF; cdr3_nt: TGTGCCAGCAGTCACATTGAGCAGTTCTTC
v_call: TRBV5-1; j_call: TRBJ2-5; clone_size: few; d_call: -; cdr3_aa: CASTHTQETQYF; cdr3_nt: TGCGCCAGCACCCACACTCAAGAGACCCAGTACTTC
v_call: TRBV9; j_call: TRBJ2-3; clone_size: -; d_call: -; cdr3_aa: CASSVGGIFTDTQYF; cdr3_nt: TGTGCCAGCAGCGTAGGTGGGATATTCACAGATACGCAGTATTTT
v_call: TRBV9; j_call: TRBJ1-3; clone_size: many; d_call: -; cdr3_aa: CASSVEPSGNTIYF; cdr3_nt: TGTGCCAGCAGCGTAGAGCCCTCTGGAAACACCATATATTTT
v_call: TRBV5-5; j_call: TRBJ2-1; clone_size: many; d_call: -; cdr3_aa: CASSLDYYNEQFF; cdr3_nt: TGTGCCAGCAGCTTGGACTACTACAATGAGCAGTTCTTC
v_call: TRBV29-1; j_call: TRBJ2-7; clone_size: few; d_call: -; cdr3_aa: CSVEGLGYEQYF; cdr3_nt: TGCAGCGTTGAAGGGTTGGGTTACGAGCAGTACTTC
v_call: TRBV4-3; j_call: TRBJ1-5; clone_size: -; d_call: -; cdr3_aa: CASSQEKGWNQPQHF; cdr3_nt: TGCGCCAGCAGCCAAGAGAAAGGGTGGAATCAGCCCCAGCATTTT
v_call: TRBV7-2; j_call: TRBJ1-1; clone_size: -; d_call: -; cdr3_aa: CASSFGQLGGTTEAFF; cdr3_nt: TGTGCCAGCAGCTTCGGACAGCTTGGGGGGACTACTGAAGCTTTCTTT
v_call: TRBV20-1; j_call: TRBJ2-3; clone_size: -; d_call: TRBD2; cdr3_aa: CSATGTSGSDADTQYF; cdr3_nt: TGCAGTGCTACCGGGACTAGCGGGAGTGACGCAGATACGCAGTATTTT
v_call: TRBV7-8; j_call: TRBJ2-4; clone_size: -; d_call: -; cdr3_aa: CASSSPLAKNIQYF; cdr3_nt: TGTGCCAGCAGCTCGCCACTAGCCAAAAACATTCAGTACTTC
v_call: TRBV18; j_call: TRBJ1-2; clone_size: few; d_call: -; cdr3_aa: CASSRDGRSWYGYTF; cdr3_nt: TGTGCCAGCTCCCGGGACGGCCGGAGTTGGTATGGCTACACCTTC
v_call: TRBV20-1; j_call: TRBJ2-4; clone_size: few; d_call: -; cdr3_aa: CSVAIGSKNIQYF; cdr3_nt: TGCAGTGTTGCGATTGGGTCCAAAAACATTCAGTACTTC
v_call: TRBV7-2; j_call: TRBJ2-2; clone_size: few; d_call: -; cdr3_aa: CASKLLGRDSGELFF; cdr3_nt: TGTGCCAGCAAATTGCTGGGAAGGGACTCCGGGGAGCTGTTTTTT
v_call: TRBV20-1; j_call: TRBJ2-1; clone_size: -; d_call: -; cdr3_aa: CSPLGVSSYNEQFF; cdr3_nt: TGCAGTCCTTTGGGGGTCAGCTCCTACAATGAGCAGTTCTTC
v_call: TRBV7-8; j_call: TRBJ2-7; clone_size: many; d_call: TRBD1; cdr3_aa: CASSLASILFGGTGYEQYF; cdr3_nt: TGTGCCAGCAGCTTAGCGTCGATCCTCTTTGGAGGGACAGGCTACGAGCAGTACTTC